The 29 T cell receptor beta chains listed next were all sequenced from one sample in a study of CD8 T cells in Susac syndrome. After extraction with the RNeasy kit, about 0.45 to 1 ug of the RNA was reverse transcribed using random hexamers. MiXCR, run by TCRdb on the immunoSEQ multiplex PCR reads, gives a single entry per CDR3 protein. The sample lists about 150,000 distinct CDR3 sequences, 95% to 96% occurring once. The source material was CD8+ T cells from PBMCs. These receptors were obtained from a human donor with multiple sclerosis.

This clonotype appeared once. This rearrangement joins TRBV7-8 to TRBJ2-1; 10 positions agree with TRBD2. With 6 bases clipped from V and 2 bases from J, the junction kept 4 bases outside the gene matches. The CDR3 totals 15 residues. Germline CDR1 is SGHVS and CDR2 is FQNEAQ. This CDR3 reads CASRPLAGAYNEQFF. The CDR3 DNA follows: TGTGCCAGCAGACCCCTAGCGGGGGCCTACAATGAGCAGTTCTTC.

V and J are TRBV10-3 and TRBJ2-5, with D unresolved. The length of the CDR3 is 14 residues. V was cut by 4 bases and J by 4 bases, with 13 bases left in between. The germline CDR1 and CDR2 sequences are ENHRY and SYGVKD. The CDR3 DNA reads as TGTGCCATCAGTGGTCCGGGTGTGGGAGAGACCCAGTACTTC. It translates to CAISGPGVGETQYF.

The rearrangement links TRBV7-2 to TRBJ2-6; D is perhaps TRBD1 (6 bases). This CDR3 is 16 amino acids long. Germline V lookup: CDR1 SGHTA, CDR2 FQGNSA. V was pared by 2 bases and J by 4 bases, with 12 bases between. CDR3 DNA sequence: TGTGCCAGCAGCTTACCCCCAGGGACAGGGGCCAACGTCCTGACTTTC. This encodes CASSLPPGTGANVLTF.

V is TRBV19 and J is TRBJ2-3; D not resolved. Germline V gives CDR1 LNHDA, CDR2 SQIVND (reference sequence). The V gene lost 7 bases and the J gene lost 2 bases, with 10 bases spanning the gap. CDR3 size: 13 residues. The CDR3 spells CASTSTLTDTQYF. The CDR3, as DNA: TGTGCCAGTACATCTACTCTCACAGATACGCAGTATTTT.

The chain uses TRBV20-1 and TRBJ2-5; tentatively, D is TRBD2 (6 bases). Germline CDR1 reads DFQATT; CDR2 reads SNEGSKA (reference sequence). The CDR3 runs to 12 residues. V was clipped by 6 bases and J by 5 bases, with 13 bases between them. The CDR3 sequence: CSAREFPETQYF. The CDR3 DNA is TGCAGTGCCCGGGAGTTCCCTGAGACCCAGTACTTC.

The chain combines TRBV12-5 with TRBJ2-1; unclear D gene. V lost 3 bases and J 0 bases, leaving 12 bases between the germline ends. Germline CDR1 and CDR2: LGHNT and FRNRAP. This CDR3 comprises 16 residues. CDR3 bases: TGTGCTAGTGGTTTTATCCTTCCGCCCTCCTACAATGAGCAGTTCTTC. This codes for CASGFILPPSYNEQFF.

The rearrangement links TRBV5-4 to TRBJ2-7; TRBD2 might be the D (5 bases). Germline V lookup: CDR1 SGHNT, CDR2 YYREEE (reference sequence). The V end was cut by 0 bases, the J end by 0 bases, with 10 bases between. The CDR3 is made up of 15 amino acids. The CDR3: CASSLDRGPSYEQYV. The CDR3 nucleotides are TGTGCCAGCAGCTTGGATCGGGGTCCCTCCTACGAGCAGTACGTC.

This clonotype occurred a few times. This sequence joins TRBV13 and TRBJ2-2; D ambiguous. This CDR3 region has 12 residues. Germline V gives CDR1 PRHDT, CDR2 FYEKMQ (reference sequence). Trimming took 6 bases from V and 4 from J, leaving 6 bases between them. CDR3 region: CASSRGTGELFF. The CDR3 DNA reads TGTGCCAGCAGTAGAGGCACCGGGGAGCTGTTTTTT. The full variable domain, its missing parts supplied by reference TRBV13 and TRBJ2-2, is AAGVIQSPRHLIKEKRETATLKCYPIPRHDTVYWYQQGPGQDPQFLISFYEKMQSDKGSIPDRFSAQQFSDYHSELNMSSLELGDSALYFCASSRGTGELFFGEGSRLTVL.

This clonotype came up once. This chain connects TRBV20-1 to TRBJ2-5; 13 nucleotides line up with TRBD2. J lost 4 bases, V lost 6 bases, and 8 bases had no gene match. The CDR3 is 15 amino acids. The germline V gene encodes CDR1 DFQATT and CDR2 SNEGSKA (reference sequence). CDR3 loop: CSAELAGGTPETQYF. DNA of the CDR3: TGCAGTGCAGAACTAGCGGGGGGGACCCCAGAGACCCAGTACTTC.

V and J are TRBV27 and TRBJ2-7, with a weak D call TRBD2 (5 bases). The CDR3 length is 16 residues. CDR1 and CDR2 from the germline V gene are MNHEY and SMNVEV (reference sequence). The V gene lost 4 bases and the J gene lost 3 bases, with 19 bases spanning the gap. CDR3 in DNA: TGTGCCAGCAGTTATTCCAGGAGAGGAGGCATCTACGAGCAGTACTTC. Translation: CASSYSRRGGIYEQYF.

This chain connects TRBV2 to TRBJ2-5; 9 bases fit TRBD2. There are 18 residues in the CDR3. Germline loops: CDR1 SNHLY, CDR2 FYNNEI. The V segment lost 0 bases and the J segment 0 bases; nucleotides outside the gene matches: 8. The CDR3 nucleotides are TGTGCCAGCAGTGAAGCGCGGGAGGGGGACGAGTACCAAGAGACCCAGTACTTC. Amino acid sequence: CASSEAREGDEYQETQYF.

The V call is TRBV15, the J call TRBJ2-7, with TRBD1 matching 8 bases. The CDR3 runs 14 residues. With 0 bases clipped from V and 5 bases from J, the junction kept 3 bases outside the gene matches. CDR1 is LNHNV, CDR2 YYDKDF, per germline (reference sequence). In nucleotides, the CDR3 is TGTGCCACCAGCAGAGACAGGGGGCCCAACGAGCAGTACGTC. This sequence encodes CATSRDRGPNEQYV.

The chain carries TRBV30 and TRBJ1-1, with no clear D. Trimming removed 0 bases from V and 4 bases from J, with 9 bases in between. The CDR3 runs 13 residues. Germline-derived CDR1 and CDR2 are GTSNPN and SVGIG (reference sequence). The CDR3, as DNA: TGTGCCTGGAGTGTATTCGGCGGCACTGAAGCTTTCTTT. Amino acid sequence: CAWSVFGGTEAFF.

The J gene is TRBJ2-7, the V gene TRBV20-1, with D possibly matching TRBD2 (7 bases). V lost 3 bases, J lost 6 bases, and 12 bases lay in between. The germline V gene has CDR1 DFQATT and CDR2 SNEGSKA (reference sequence). The CDR3 consists of 12 residues. The CDR3: CSASGGAFEQYF. The CDR3 DNA sequence: TGCAGTGCTAGTGGGGGGGCCTTCGAGCAGTACTTC.

The CDR3 DNA reads TGTGCCAGCAGCCAAGGGTCAGGGGGGCCTCCCGGGGAGCTGTTTTTT. Translating gives CASSQGSGGPPGELFF. The chain recombines TRBV3-1 with TRBJ2-2, with a tentative D call TRBD1 (7 bases). This CDR3 is 16 amino acids long. V shed 1 base and J shed 6 bases, with 15 bases lying between them. Germline V gene sequence: CDR1 LGHDT, CDR2 YNNKEL (reference sequence).

This clonotype was observed once. The chain combines TRBV20-1 with TRBJ2-7; perhaps TRBD2 as D (5 bases). The length of the CDR3 is 15 residues. Germline assignment: CDR1 DFQATT and CDR2 SNEGSKA (reference sequence). V was shortened by 5 bases and J by 0 bases, with 17 bases between the two germline ends. The DNA of the CDR3 is TGCAGTGCTTGGTATACTAACGGAGGCTCCTACGAGCAGTACTTC. Translating gives CSAWYTNGGSYEQYF.

This chain connects TRBV7-2 to TRBJ2-5; 9 positions agree with TRBD1. The V gene end was trimmed by 0 bases and the J gene end by 4 bases; junction bases not matched to a gene: 0. CDR1 is SGHTA, CDR2 FQGNSA, per germline. The CDR3 is made up of 14 amino acids. This chain's CDR3 is CASSLAGQGETQYF. In DNA, the CDR3 is TGTGCCAGCAGCTTAGCGGGACAGGGAGAGACCCAGTACTTC.

The chain employs TRBV4-1 and TRBJ2-1; 8 bases fit TRBD1. This CDR3 comprises 15 residues. Germline assignment: CDR1 MGHRA and CDR2 YSYEKL. V lost 2 bases, J lost 1 base, and 1 base stayed unmatched. CDR3 coding DNA: TGCGCCAGCAGCCAAAGACAGGGGTCCTACAATGAGCAGTTCTTC. Protein: CASSQRQGSYNEQFF.

The rearrangement joins TRBV27 to TRBJ2-3; D unresolved. Trimming left V 3 bases short and J 0 bases short, with 7 bases between. Germline CDR1 reads MNHEY; CDR2 reads SMNVEV (reference sequence). The CDR3 has 14 residues. CDR3 coding DNA: TGTGCCAGCAGTTTGAGTTCTAGCACAGATACGCAGTATTTT. As protein: CASSLSSSTDTQYF.

The rearrangement joins TRBV27 to TRBJ2-2; no definite D call. The CDR3 contains 16 residues. Germline CDR1 MNHEY, CDR2 SMNVEV (reference sequence). V lost 5 bases and J lost 2, with 15 bases in between. Written as DNA, the CDR3 is TGTGCCAGCAGTCCCGCATGGGTTTCAAACACCGGGGAGCTGTTTTTT. Protein product: CASSPAWVSNTGELFF.

This clonotype was detected once. V and J are TRBV9 and TRBJ1-1; tentatively, D is TRBD1 (6 bases). The V end was cut by 3 bases, the J end by 5 bases, with 17 bases between. Per the germline V gene, CDR1 is SGDLS and CDR2 is YYNGEE. The CDR3 totals 15 residues. This chain's CDR3 is CASSEGDLSRTEAFF. The CDR3 DNA is TGTGCCAGCAGCGAGGGGGATCTGAGTAGGACTGAAGCTTTCTTT. The full variable domain, in which reference TRBV9 and TRBJ1-1 provide the parts outside the CDR3, is DSGVTQTPKHLITATGQRVTLRCSPRSGDLSVYWYQQSLDQGLQFLIQYYNGEERAKGNILERFSAQQFPDLHSELNLSSLELGDSALYFCASSEGDLSRTEAFFGQGTRLTVV.

The chain recombines TRBV11-2 with TRBJ1-2; TRBD1 matches at 8 bases. From germline, CDR1 is SGHAT and CDR2 FQNNGV. This CDR3 is 16 amino acids long. After removal of 5 bases from V and 4 bases from J, the junction contained 12 bases not matched to a gene. The CDR3 protein is CASSPPDRGNVYGYTF. The CDR3 bases are TGTGCCAGCAGCCCACCTGACAGGGGAAATGTCTATGGCTACACCTTC.

The chain couples TRBV13 to TRBJ1-1; D remains unclear. The CDR3 covers 13 residues. The germline V gene encodes CDR1 PRHDT and CDR2 FYEKMQ (reference sequence). V was clipped by 5 bases and J by 7 bases, with 14 bases between them. The CDR3 loop reads CASSPPGPNEAFF. The CDR3 bases are TGTGCCAGCAGCCCCCCAGGACCCAATGAAGCTTTCTTT.

This clonotype was seen once. V usage is TRBV9 and J usage is TRBJ2-2, with D possibly matching TRBD2 (5 bases). This CDR3 is built from 16 residues. V was trimmed by 4 bases and J by 1 base, leaving 14 bases between them. Germline V gene data show CDR1 as SGDLS and CDR2 as YYNGEE. The CDR3 here is CASSLREGRNTGELFF. The CDR3 bases are TGTGCCAGCAGCCTCCGTGAGGGCCGGAACACCGGGGAGCTGTTTTTT.

V is TRBV12-3 or TRBV12-4 and J is TRBJ2-1; D may be TRBD2 (6 bases). Between the trimmed V and J ends, which lost 5 bases and 2 bases, there was a span of 10 bases. CDR3 length: 14 amino acids. CDR3 sequence (DNA): TGTGCCAGCAGTAGTGGGACTCCCTACAATGAGCAGTTCTTC. Encoded protein: CASSSGTPYNEQFF.

The chain links TRBV27 to TRBJ2-1, with TRBD2 identical over 12 bases. CDR1 is MNHEY, CDR2 SMNVEV, per germline (reference sequence). With V trimmed by 7 bases and J by 10 bases, 14 bases remained unmatched. The CDR3 contains 16 residues. CDR3 sequence (DNA): TGTGCCAGCATCCCCACCGGGACTAGCGGGCTGGGGGAGCAGTTCTTC. Its protein is CASIPTGTSGLGEQFF.

J is TRBJ1-1 and V is TRBV5-1, with D unresolved. The V end was cut by 7 bases, the J end by 3 bases, with 19 bases between. Looked up from germline, CDR1 is SGHRS and CDR2 is YFSETQ. This CDR3 contains 15 residues. In DNA form, the CDR3 reads TGCGCCAGCCAATTATCGGGTCTATGGGACACTGAAGCTTTCTTT. Its translation: CASQLSGLWDTEAFF. Based on the CDR3 plus reference TRBV5-1 and TRBJ1-1, the full variable domain is KAGVTQTPRYLIKTRGQQVTLSCSPISGHRSVSWYQQTPGQGLQFLFEYFSETQRNKGNFPGRFSGRQFSNSRSEMNVSTLELGDSALYLCASQLSGLWDTEAFFGQGTRLTVV.

The gene calls are TRBV30 and TRBJ1-5; no clear D. CDR3 length: 13 amino acids. Per germline, CDR1 GTSNPN and CDR2 SVGIG (reference sequence). The ends were cut back, 4 bases at V and 5 bases at J, with 12 bases in the middle. The CDR3 reads CAWNAVGDQPQHF. CDR3 sequence (DNA): TGTGCCTGGAACGCAGTCGGGGATCAGCCCCAGCATTTT.

The V gene is TRBV19, the J gene TRBJ1-6, with 9 bases matching TRBD1. Trimming took 8 bases from V and 11 from J; bases not matched to a gene: 7. The V gene's germline CDR1 is LNHDA and CDR2 SQIVND (reference sequence). The CDR3 spans 13 residues. The CDR3: CASDGQGLAPLHF. DNA for the CDR3: TGTGCCAGTGACGGACAGGGGTTGGCACCCCTCCACTTT.